This record concerns one T cell receptor (beta chain) sequence. This entry belongs to a study of blood T cell repertoires in COVID-19. For the study at large: Whether acute or convalescent, the COVID-19 samples came from the United States, Italy and Spain. From T cells, B-cell-depleted T cells, or PBMCs came the material, which was cDNA or gDNA.

The CDR3 has 14 amino acids. Trimming shortened V by 2 bases and J by 9 bases, and 16 bases separated the two germline ends. Germline V gives CDR1 MNHEY, CDR2 SVGAGI. Generated by immunoSEQ multiplex PCR, the TCRdb table keeps only in-frame clones and is missing some. Of 30,000 to 35,000 clones listed, about 89% are singletons. The rearrangement joins TRBV6-5 to TRBJ1-2; D unresolved. The sample consisted of peripheral blood. This receptor was taken from a human donor in a cohort sampled during active COVID-19. CDR3 in DNA: TGTGCCAGCAGTTACAGGACGCAAAGCGGCAGCTACACCTTC. As protein: CASSYRTQSGSYTF.